The next 20 T cell receptor beta chains were all read from a single sample in a study of cytomegalovirus exposure and HLA in healthy donors. Vbeta (60) and Jbeta (13) primers were used in the PCR. Produced via immunoSEQ multiplex PCR; TCRdb's table is partial and in-frame only. The data show roughly 98,000 clones, 65% to 75% seen once. Specimen: PBMCs. Receptors originate from an older woman in good health and CMV-seropositive.

The CDR3 sequence is CASSVGRGGGAADTQYF. The DNA for the CDR3 is TGTGCCAGCAGCGTAGGTCGTGGCGGGGGGGCAGCAGATACGCAGTATTTT. This rearrangement joins TRBV9 to TRBJ2-3; 9 nucleotides match TRBD2. With 0 bases clipped from V and 4 bases from J, the junction kept 9 bases outside the gene matches. CDR1 and CDR2 (germline): SGDLS, YYNGEE. The CDR3 is 17 residues long.

The chain carries TRBV9 and TRBJ2-7; D may be TRBD1 (6 bases). Trimming stripped 3 bases from V and 3 bases from J, with 16 bases between. The CDR3 totals 15 residues. Germline CDR1 is SGDLS and CDR2 is YYNGEE. CDR3 DNA: TGTGCCAGCAGCGCGGGCAGGGGATTTTTCTACGAGCAGTACTTC. It codes for CASSAGRGFFYEQYF.

The chain links TRBV28 to TRBJ2-1; D gene uncertain. This CDR3 spans 13 amino acids. The V and J ends lost 3 bases and 9 bases respectively, with 12 bases between them. Germline V gene lookup returns CDR1 MDHEN and CDR2 SYDVKM. As DNA, the CDR3 is TGTGCCAGCAGTTTCCCCCCGGTCTCTGAGCAGTTCTTC. Residues: CASSFPPVSEQFF.

J is TRBJ2-3 and V is TRBV19; 8 nucleotides align to TRBD1. Germline-derived CDR1 and CDR2 are LNHDA and SQIVND (reference sequence). V trimming: 7 bases; J trimming: 2 bases; junction bases outside the gene matches: 8. The CDR3 runs to 15 residues. The CDR3 loop is CASNDRGSFTDTQYF. Here the CDR3 DNA reads TGTGCCAGTAACGACAGGGGCTCCTTCACAGATACGCAGTATTTT. The full variable domain, rest sourced from reference TRBV19 and TRBJ2-3, is DGGITQSPKYLFRKEGQNVTLSCEQNLNHDAMYWYRQDPGQGLRLIYYSQIVNDFQKGDIAEGYSVSREKKESFPLTVTSAQKNPTAFYLCASNDRGSFTDTQYFGPGTRLTVL.

The J gene is TRBJ1-1, the V gene TRBV5-5, with TRBD1 identical over 7 bases. Germline V gene data show CDR1 as SGHKS and CDR2 as YYEKEE (reference sequence). V was pared by 0 bases and J by 0 bases, with 11 bases of the junction left unmatched. The CDR3 has 18 residues. The CDR3 bases are TGTGCCAGCAGCTTGGAGGCTTGGGGACAGCCCATGAACACTGAAGCTTTCTTT. This gives the protein CASSLEAWGQPMNTEAFF.

As for this clone: One junction end does not reproduce the germline sequence, and a read error may be involved. The chain recombines TRBV7-7 with TRBJ2-5; 8 positions agree with TRBD1. This CDR3 is built from 15 residues. CDR1 is SSHAT and CDR2 is FNYEAQ in the germline V gene (reference sequence). CDR3 sequence reads: CASSPDREGGKTQYF. The CDR3 region has the DNA TGTGCTAGCAGCCCGGACAGGGAAGGCGGGAAGACCCAGTACTTC.

CDR3 residues: CASSTGQGANEQFF. The CDR3 coding sequence is TGTGCCAGCAGCACCGGACAGGGGGCGAATGAGCAGTTCTTC. J is TRBJ2-1 and V is TRBV7-3; the match to TRBD1 covers 11 bases. The CDR3 totals 14 residues. J gave up 7 bases and V 5 bases, and 4 bases lay outside the gene matches. Germline CDR1 and CDR2: SGHTA and FQGTGA.

This chain uses TRBV10-1 with TRBJ2-1; the D gene is possibly TRBD1 (6 bases). V lost 0 bases and J 2 bases, leaving 8 bases between the germline ends. Germline lookup yields CDR1 WNHNN and CDR2 SYGVQD (reference sequence). The CDR3 length is 15 residues. Here the CDR3 DNA reads TGCGCCAGCAGTGAGTCCGGGACAACCTACAATGAGCAGTTCTTC. This gives the protein CASSESGTTYNEQFF.

The genes are TRBV27 and TRBJ2-4, with TRBD1 matching 7 bases. The junction had 8 bases not matched to a gene; V was cut back by 5 bases and J by 7 bases. The CDR3 consists of 14 residues. CDR1 is MNHEY and CDR2 is SMNVEV in the germline V gene (reference sequence). This chain's CDR3 is CASSPQGVRNIQYF. The CDR3, as DNA: TGTGCCAGCAGTCCGCAGGGGGTCAGGAACATTCAGTACTTC.

This chain connects TRBV28 to TRBJ1-1; possibly TRBD1 for D (5 bases). Per the germline V gene, CDR1 is MDHEN and CDR2 is SYDVKM. The CDR3 is made up of 17 amino acids. V was cut by 2 bases and J by 5 bases, with 21 bases left in between. In DNA, the CDR3 is TGTGCCAGCAGTTTACCCCGGGACTCCCCACGAGGTACTGAAGCTTTCTTT. Its translation is CASSLPRDSPRGTEAFF.

This clone has only a few counts. This sequence joins TRBV5-5 and TRBJ2-3; a possible D gene is TRBD1 (5 bases). The CDR3 loop spans 17 amino acids. Germline V gives CDR1 SGHKS, CDR2 YYEKEE (reference sequence). The V end was cut by 3 bases, the J end by 0 bases, with 17 bases between. In DNA, the CDR3 is TGTGCCAGCAGCTGGCAGCGACAGTCGACTAGCACAGATACGCAGTATTTT. It yields the protein CASSWQRQSTSTDTQYF.

The chain links TRBV30 to TRBJ2-3; TRBD1 aligns across 10 bases. J gave up 3 bases and V 5 bases, and 5 bases lay outside the gene matches. The CDR3 runs to 14 residues. Germline V gene sequence: CDR1 GTSNPN, CDR2 SVGIG (reference sequence). CDR3 in amino acids: CAWARDRGTDTQYF. The CDR3 coding sequence is TGTGCCTGGGCCCGGGACAGGGGTACAGATACGCAGTATTTT.

The rearrangement links TRBV5-5 to TRBJ2-7, with D possibly matching TRBD2 (6 bases). Germline V gene sequence: CDR1 SGHKS, CDR2 YYEKEE (reference sequence). This CDR3 has 15 amino acids. V was clipped by 0 bases and J by 3 bases, with 13 bases between them. The CDR3 sequence: CASSLAGELSYEQYF. The CDR3, as DNA: TGTGCCAGCAGCTTGGCGGGGGAATTAAGCTACGAGCAGTACTTC.

Note on this clone: This sample also contains other DNA sequences that code for the same CDR3. This chain joins TRBV30 and TRBJ2-6; a weak D match, TRBD1 (5 bases). Looked up from germline, CDR1 is GTSNPN and CDR2 is SVGIG (reference sequence). The V gene lost 2 bases and the J gene lost 3 bases, with 17 bases spanning the gap. There are 17 residues in the CDR3. CDR3 loop: CAWSRGRVRYGANVLTF. The CDR3 DNA follows: TGTGCCTGGAGTAGGGGAAGGGTACGATATGGGGCCAACGTCCTGACTTTC.

The CDR3 bases are TGTGCCAGCAGCTTACGGAGACAGGAAGCTTTCTTT. Residues: CASSLRRQEAFF. V usage is TRBV11-2 and J usage is TRBJ1-1; TRBD1 might be the D (5 bases). Germline assignment: CDR1 SGHAT and CDR2 FQNNGV. V was pared by 2 bases and J by 8 bases, with 9 bases between. This CDR3 region has 12 residues.

This chain connects TRBV4-2 to TRBJ1-5; a weak D match, TRBD1 (6 bases). The CDR3 loop spans 14 amino acids. V was shortened by 1 base and J by 6 bases, with 10 bases between the two germline ends. CDR1 LGHNA and CDR2 YNFKEQ come from the germline V gene. In nucleotides, the CDR3 is TGTGCCAGCAGCCAAGGACGGGGGGCTCAGCCCCAGCATTTT. Residues: CASSQGRGAQPQHF.

This clone was detected a few times. V gene TRBV15 combines with J gene TRBJ1-5, with 7 bases lining up with TRBD1. J was trimmed by 5 bases and V by 0 bases; bases with no gene match: 1. This CDR3 is 14 amino acids long. Germline V lookup: CDR1 LNHNV, CDR2 YYDKDF (reference sequence). The CDR3 loop is CATSRETGDQPQHF. The CDR3 DNA reads TGTGCCACCAGCAGAGAAACAGGGGATCAGCCCCAGCATTTT.

CDR3 sequence (DNA): TGCGCCAGCAGTGAGTCTAGCGGGAGAAGGACCGGGGAGCTGTTTTTT. It codes for CASSESSGRRTGELFF. The chain employs TRBV10-1 and TRBJ2-2; 9 nucleotides match TRBD2. This CDR3 is built from 16 residues. The J segment lost 5 bases and the V segment lost 0 bases, leaving 4 bases of the junction unmatched. Germline CDR1 reads WNHNN; CDR2 reads SYGVQD (reference sequence).

The chain recombines TRBV28 with TRBJ2-2; 8 bases line up with TRBD1. The CDR3 length is 17 residues. V shed 8 bases, J shed 0 bases, and the junction held 11 bases outside the gene matches. Germline loops: CDR1 MDHEN, CDR2 SYDVKM. In nucleotides, the CDR3 is TGTGCCAGCTTCTCCCGACAGGGGCGAACGAACACCGGGGAGCTGTTTTTT. Its protein product is CASFSRQGRTNTGELFF.

The rearrangement links TRBV18 to TRBJ1-1; D gene uncertain. Trimming cost V 3 bases and J 0 bases, with 5 bases left between them. CDR1 and CDR2 from the germline V gene are KGHSH and LQKENI. The CDR3 spans 13 residues. CDR3 region: CASSPTLNTEAFF. DNA for the CDR3: TGTGCCAGCTCACCTACACTGAACACTGAAGCTTTCTTT.